This TCR beta chain was captured in a study of blood T cell repertoires in COVID-19. At the level of the study: Italy, Spain and the United States were the sources of the convalescent and acute COVID-19 samples. PBMCs, B-cell-depleted T cells, or T cells were the source of the cDNA or gDNA that made up the material.

CDR1 and CDR2 from the germline V gene are SGHVS and FQNEAQ. This CDR3 is built from 16 residues. The germline V and J ends were trimmed by 4 bases and 0 bases, with 14 bases remaining between them. Per the study methods: Reference gene primer amplification gave estimated nucleated cell counts. Clones were sequenced by immunoSEQ multiplex PCR, and TCRdb holds only the in-frame ones, with some missing. The V and J calls and the clone size are those of that table, but D and trimming were determined from the DNA. The profile shows over 95,000 clones, more than 85% of them singletons. This clone was observed a handful of times.

The sequence came from a human donor with acute or convalescent COVID-19. The donor label of this sample is uncertain. This chain links TRBV7-8 with TRBJ2-3, with D possibly matching TRBD2 (5 bases). The sequenced sample was peripheral blood. The CDR3 DNA follows: TGTGCCAGCAGCTCGGCGGTAGCGACTAGCACAGATACGCAGTATTTT. It translates to CASSSAVATSTDTQYF.